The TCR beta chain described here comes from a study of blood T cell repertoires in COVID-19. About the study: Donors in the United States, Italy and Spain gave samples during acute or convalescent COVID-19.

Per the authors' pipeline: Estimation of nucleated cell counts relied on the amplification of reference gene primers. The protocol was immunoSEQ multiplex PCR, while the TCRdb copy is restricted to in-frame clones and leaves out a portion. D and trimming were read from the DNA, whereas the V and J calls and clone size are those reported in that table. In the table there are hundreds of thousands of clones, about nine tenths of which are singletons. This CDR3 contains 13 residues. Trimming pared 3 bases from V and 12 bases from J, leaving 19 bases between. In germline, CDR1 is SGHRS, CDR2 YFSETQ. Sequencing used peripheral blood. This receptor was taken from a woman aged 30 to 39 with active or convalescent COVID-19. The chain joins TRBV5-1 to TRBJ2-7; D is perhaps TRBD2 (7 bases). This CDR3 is CASSSKPDRTRYF. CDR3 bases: TGCGCCAGCAGCTCGAAACCTGACAGGACTAGGTACTTC. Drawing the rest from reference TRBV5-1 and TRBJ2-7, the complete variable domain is KAGVTQTPRYLIKTRGQQVTLSCSPISGHRSVSWYQQTPGQGLQFLFEYFSETQRNKGNFPGRFSGRQFSNSRSEMNVSTLELGDSALYLCASSSKPDRTRYFGPGTRLTVT.